Below, 29 T cell receptor beta chains from the same sample are listed, as sequenced in a study of molecular identifiers for immune sequencing clone quantification. TCRdb reanalysed the PCR reads using MiXCR and keeps one entry per CDR3 protein. The sample has about 640,000 distinct CDR3 sequences; about 20% are singletons. Sample: naive CD8+ T cells from blood, with Jurkat cell RNA spiked in. Indicated subset: FACS-sorted CD8+CD4-CCR7+CD45RA+ naive T cells. Source of these receptors: a human donor in good health. Some libraries in this study had Jurkat cell RNA spiked in.

In the case of this clonotype: A much larger clone is a single base away; this may be a read error. J is TRBJ2-1 and V is TRBV7-2; D uncertain. Germline V gene lookup returns CDR1 SGHTA and CDR2 FQGNSA. The CDR3 runs 11 residues. The CDR3 DNA reads TGTGCCAGCACGTACTACAAGGAGCAGTTCTTC. Amino acid sequence: CASTYYKEQFF.

This clonotype has at least ten counts. V usage is TRBV29-1 and J usage is TRBJ2-7; no clear D gene. Per germline, CDR1 SQVTM and CDR2 ANQGSEA. V was cut by 6 bases and J by 0 bases, with 15 bases left in between. The CDR3 runs 14 residues. The CDR3 DNA reads TGCAGCGTCAACGGAATCGGAAGCTCCTACGAGCAGTACTTC. Its protein is CSVNGIGSSYEQYF.

The sample holds many counts of this clonotype. J is TRBJ1-2 and V is TRBV11-2; no firm D call. CDR1 and CDR2 (germline): SGHAT, FQNNGV. The CDR3 is made up of 14 amino acids. Trimming took off 1 base at V and 2 bases at J, with 8 bases between the two ends. The CDR3 is CASSLADVNYGYTF. The CDR3 nucleotides read TGTGCCAGCAGCTTAGCTGACGTAAACTATGGCTACACCTTC.

In its sample, this clonotype was seen many times. The CDR3 is CASSLGVRNEQYF. CDR3 sequence (DNA): TGTGCCAGCAGCTTAGGGGTACGAAACGAGCAGTACTTC. V usage is TRBV5-6 and J usage is TRBJ2-7; weak D call: TRBD1 (5 bases). The CDR3 is 13 amino acids. Germline CDR1 reads SGHDT; CDR2 reads YYEEEE. V was cut by 2 bases and J by 5 bases, with 11 bases left in between.

This clonotype was seen repeatedly, ten times or more. The rearrangement links TRBV7-9 to TRBJ2-7; D is undetermined. Deletions cut 1 base from V and 7 bases from J, with 11 bases between. Germline loops: CDR1 SEHNR, CDR2 FQNEAQ (reference sequence). The CDR3 contains 13 residues. CDR3 DNA sequence: TGTGCCAGCAGCTTAGAGTTCTCCAGGGAGCAGTACTTC. The encoded protein is CASSLEFSREQYF.

This clonotype occurred many times. This chain connects TRBV6-5 to TRBJ2-3, with 10 bases aligning to TRBD1. The CDR3 has 16 residues. V trimming: 6 bases; J trimming: 6 bases; junction bases outside the gene matches: 12. Germline V gives CDR1 MNHEY, CDR2 SVGAGI. The CDR3 bases are TGTGCCAGCAGCCTACACCGACAGGGGGCAGGGGATACGCAGTATTTT. This sequence encodes CASSLHRQGAGDTQYF.

This clonotype was recorded at least ten times. The chain carries TRBV6-1 and TRBJ2-1, with TRBD2 identical over 8 bases. Germline V lookup: CDR1 MNHNS, CDR2 SASEGT. V dropped 10 bases and J dropped 7; count of bases not matched to a gene: 9. This CDR3 comprises 13 residues. CDR3 protein: CATTFSGVNEQFF. CDR3 DNA: TGTGCCACAACTTTTAGCGGGGTAAATGAGCAGTTCTTC.

This clonotype was seen many times. The chain joins TRBV14 to TRBJ2-5; 10 bases agree with TRBD2. Germline CDR1 is SGHDN and CDR2 is FVKESK. V trimming: 4 bases; J trimming: 3 bases; junction bases outside the gene matches: 8. This CDR3 comprises 16 residues. Written as DNA, the CDR3 is TGTGCCAGCAGCCTCAGGACTAGCGGCCTGGAAGAGACCCAGTACTTC. Translating it yields CASSLRTSGLEETQYF.

This clonotype was detected many times. This chain connects TRBV5-4 to TRBJ1-5, with 7 positions matching TRBD1. The CDR3 is 16 amino acids. Germline CDR1 is SGHNT and CDR2 is YYREEE (reference sequence). J was trimmed by 5 bases and V by 0 bases; bases with no gene match: 8. In DNA, the CDR3 is TGTGCCAGCAGCTTGGGGGCTCAGGGGGGAGATCAGCCCCAGCATTTT. Its translation: CASSLGAQGGDQPQHF.

This clonotype has more than one count but fewer than ten. The chain is built from TRBV19 and TRBJ2-7; 8 bases agree with TRBD1. This CDR3 contains 15 residues. V gave up 3 bases and J gave up 0 bases; unmatched junction bases: 4. The germline V gene encodes CDR1 LNHDA and CDR2 SQIVND (reference sequence). The CDR3 DNA reads as TGTGCCAGTAGTATGGGACAGGCGCTCTCCTACGAGCAGTACTTC. Translating gives CASSMGQALSYEQYF.

With regard to this clonotype: A clone one base away is much larger, so this may be a read error. The chain is built from TRBV6-5 and TRBJ2-7; D perhaps matches TRBD1 (6 bases). The V gene's germline CDR1 is MNHEY and CDR2 SVGAGI. The CDR3 sequence is 14 residues long. The DNA of the CDR3 is TGTGCCAGCAGTTTCTCCGGGACACGCTACGAGCAGTGCTTC. This sequence encodes CASSFSGTRYEQCF.

This clonotype was observed many times. DNA for the CDR3: TGTGCCATAAGGGACAGGGGGAAAGAGACCCAGTACTTC. Translated: CAIRDRGKETQYF. J is TRBJ2-5 and V is TRBV28; 11 bases are a match to TRBD1. CDR1 is MDHEN, CDR2 SYDVKM, per germline. After removal of 10 bases from V and 3 bases from J, the junction contained 4 bases not matched to a gene. The CDR3 runs 13 residues.

This clonotype occurred many times. V and J are TRBV11-2 and TRBJ1-1; D uncertain. Germline V gene lookup returns CDR1 SGHAT and CDR2 FQNNGV. The CDR3 spans 16 residues. Trimming pared 0 bases from V and 0 bases from J, leaving 11 bases between. CDR3 region: CASSLEAGIMNTEAFF. DNA of the CDR3: TGTGCCAGCAGCTTAGAGGCGGGAATAATGAACACTGAAGCTTTCTTT. Using reference TRBV11-2 and TRBJ1-1 for the parts outside the CDR3, the full variable domain is EAGVAQSPRYKIIEKRQSVAFWCNPISGHATLYWYQQILGQGPKLLIQFQNNGVVDDSQLPKDRFSAERLKGVDSTLKIQPAKLEDSAVYLCASSLEAGIMNTEAFFGQGTRLTVV.

As concerns this clonotype: With a much larger clone just one base away, this may be a read error. The chain carries TRBV27 and TRBJ2-7; 8 nucleotides match TRBD1. CDR1 MNHEY and CDR2 SMNVEV come from the germline V gene (reference sequence). The CDR3 totals 17 residues. CDR3 sequence reads: CAGRITGGGQGVNEQYF. DNA for the CDR3: TGTGCCGGCAGGATTACAGGGGGTGGACAGGGAGTCAACGAGCAGTACTTC.

This clonotype came up many times. This chain connects TRBV7-9 to TRBJ2-3, with 11 bases identical to TRBD2. CDR1 and CDR2 (germline): SEHNR, FQNEAQ (reference sequence). V gave up 5 bases and J gave up 2 bases; unmatched junction bases: 6. CDR3 size: 16 residues. The CDR3 DNA reads TGTGCCAGCAGCCAACTAGCGGGGGTTTTCACAGATACGCAGTATTTT. It translates to CASSQLAGVFTDTQYF. The full variable domain, completed using reference TRBV7-9 and TRBJ2-3, is DTGVSQNPRHKITKRGQNVTFRCDPISEHNRLYWYRQTLGQGPEFLTYFQNEAQLEKSRLLSDRFSAERPKGSFSTLEIQRTEQGDSAMYLCASSQLAGVFTDTQYFGPGTRLTVL.

V usage is TRBV19 and J usage is TRBJ2-2; D is unclear. V gave up 7 bases and J gave up 6 bases, with 6 bases separating them. The germline V gene encodes CDR1 LNHDA and CDR2 SQIVND (reference sequence). The CDR3 totals 11 residues. Here the CDR3 reads CASTSPGELFF. The CDR3 DNA reads as TGTGCCAGTACTAGTCCCGGGGAGCTGTTTTTT.

As concerns this clonotype: This may stem from a read error, because a much larger clone lies one nucleotide away. The V gene is TRBV20-1, the J gene TRBJ2-7, with 8 bases that match TRBD2. The trim removed 1 base at V and 0 bases at J, leaving 8 bases unmatched. This CDR3 is built from 16 residues. Germline CDR1 is DFQATT and CDR2 is SNEGSKA (reference sequence). The CDR3 loop reads CSARAPRLAISYEQYF. The CDR3 region has the DNA TGCAGTGCTAGAGCCCCAAGACTAGCGATCTCCTACGAGCAGTACTTC.

Concerning this clonotype: It may be a read error: a sequence one base away is much more abundant. This chain links TRBV20-1 with TRBJ2-7; TRBD2 aligns across 7 bases. Germline V gives CDR1 DFQATT, CDR2 SNEGSKA (reference sequence). The CDR3 contains 14 residues. V was clipped by 2 bases and J by 8 bases; unmatched bases: 12. DNA for the CDR3: TGCAGTGCTAGAACTACTCTAGCGGCTAACAAGCAGTACTTC. This sequence encodes CSARTTLAANKQYF.

The chain carries TRBV7-9 and TRBJ2-2; the D gene is possibly TRBD2 (6 bases). Trimming removed 3 bases from V and 0 bases from J, with 14 bases in between. CDR3 length: 17 residues. Germline loops: CDR1 SEHNR, CDR2 FQNEAQ (reference sequence). CDR3 in amino acids: CASSLGRDFSNTGELFF. CDR3 nucleotides: TGTGCCAGCAGCTTGGGCAGGGACTTCTCGAACACCGGGGAGCTGTTTTTT.

Worth noting for this clonotype: A read error is possible here, since a much larger clone lies one base away. The chain's CDR3 is CALSVPSNTGELFF. CDR3 nucleotides: TGTGCCTTGAGTGTACCCTCGAACACCGGGGAGCTGTTTTTT. The chain carries TRBV30 and TRBJ2-2; no firm D call. This CDR3 contains 14 residues. The germline V gene has CDR1 GTSNPN and CDR2 SVGIG (reference sequence).

Ten or more counts support this clonotype. CDR3 nucleotides: TGTGCCAGCAGCAGCTCGCCCTCAGATACGCAGTATTTT. Protein sequence: CASSSSPSDTQYF. This rearrangement joins TRBV7-6 to TRBJ2-3; the D is unclear. Germline CDR1 and CDR2: SGHVS and FNYEAQ. V gave up 5 bases and J gave up 4 bases, with 10 bases separating them. The CDR3 is 13 amino acids. Together with reference TRBV7-6 and TRBJ2-3, the CDR3 gives the full variable domain: GAGVSQSPRYKVTKRGQDVALRCDPISGHVSLYWYRQALGQGPEFLTYFNYEAQQDKSGLPNDRFSAERPEGSISTLTIQRTEQRDSAMYRCASSSSPSDTQYFGPGTRLTVL.

This clonotype showed up many times. The chain has TRBV29-1 and TRBJ2-6; D tentatively reads TRBD1 or TRBD2 (7 bases each). Trimming took 3 bases from V and 1 from J, leaving 13 bases between them. CDR3 length: 16 amino acids. The germline gives CDR1 SQVTM, CDR2 ANQGSEA. The CDR3 region is CSVEGGGLSGANVLTF. CDR3 DNA: TGCAGCGTTGAGGGAGGGGGCCTTTCTGGGGCCAACGTCCTGACTTTC.

The CDR3 reads CASSLGAGWYEQYF. DNA of the CDR3: TGTGCCAGCAGCTTGGGGGCAGGGTGGTACGAGCAGTACTTC. The genes are TRBV5-6 and TRBJ2-7, with D perhaps TRBD1 (5 bases). There are 14 residues in the CDR3. Germline V gene lookup returns CDR1 SGHDT and CDR2 YYEEEE. V was shortened by 0 bases and J by 4 bases, with 11 bases between the two germline ends.

This clonotype has ten or more counts. The V and J genes are TRBV20-1 and TRBJ2-3; 10 nucleotides align to TRBD2. The CDR3 is 15 residues long. Germline V CDR1 and CDR2: DFQATT, SNEGSKA (reference sequence). V trimming: 3 bases; J trimming: 2 bases; junction bases outside the gene matches: 5. The CDR3 loop reads CSARASGSNTDTQYF. The CDR3 DNA follows: TGCAGTGCTAGGGCTAGCGGGAGTAACACAGATACGCAGTATTTT.

The sample holds many counts of this clonotype. V usage is TRBV7-9 and J usage is TRBJ2-4; 8 bases match TRBD1. The V gene end was trimmed by 3 bases and the J gene end by 0 bases; junction bases not matched to a gene: 4. Per germline, CDR1 SEHNR and CDR2 FQNEAQ (reference sequence). This CDR3 region has 16 residues. CDR3: CASSFSTGGAKNIQYF. CDR3 in DNA: TGTGCCAGCAGCTTCAGCACAGGGGGAGCCAAAAACATTCAGTACTTC.

The CDR3 here is CATSSDTGTRLYEQYF. The CDR3 nucleotides are TGTGCCACCAGCAGCGATACCGGGACCCGGCTGTACGAGCAGTACTTC. The gene calls are TRBV15 and TRBJ2-7; perhaps D is TRBD1 or TRBD2 (5 bases each). CDR1 is LNHNV, CDR2 YYDKDF, per germline (reference sequence). The CDR3 runs 16 residues. Trimming took off 3 bases at V and 4 bases at J, with 19 bases between the two ends.

Remarks on this clonotype: A read error may explain this, as a much larger clone is one base away. CDR3 DNA sequence: TGTGCCAGTAATCTCCTAGCAGGGGTGAGTGGTGAAGCTTTCTTT. Amino acids: CASNLLAGVSGEAFF. The V and J genes are TRBV19 and TRBJ1-1; possible D gene TRBD1, 6 bases. Trimming removed 7 bases from V and 7 bases from J, with 22 bases in between. The CDR3 extends over 15 amino acids. Germline V gives CDR1 LNHDA, CDR2 SQIVND (reference sequence).

This clonotype was counted between two and nine times. V and J are TRBV30 and TRBJ1-2, with a tentative D call TRBD1 (6 bases). Germline V gene sequence: CDR1 GTSNPN, CDR2 SVGIG (reference sequence). This CDR3 has 12 residues. Trimming took 5 bases from V and 4 from J, leaving 11 bases between them. CDR3 bases: TGTGCCTGGGGGGACATATTCTATGGCTACACCTTC. It yields the protein CAWGDIFYGYTF.

In this sample, this clonotype turned up many times. V and J are TRBV6-5 and TRBJ1-4; TRBD1 matches 7 bases. With V trimmed by 7 bases and J by 4 bases, 6 bases remained unmatched. CDR3 length: 14 amino acids. In germline, CDR1 is MNHEY, CDR2 SVGAGI. CDR3 nucleotide sequence: TGTGCCAGCACCCCGACAGGGAATAATGAAAAACTGTTTTTT. It translates to CASTPTGNNEKLFF.